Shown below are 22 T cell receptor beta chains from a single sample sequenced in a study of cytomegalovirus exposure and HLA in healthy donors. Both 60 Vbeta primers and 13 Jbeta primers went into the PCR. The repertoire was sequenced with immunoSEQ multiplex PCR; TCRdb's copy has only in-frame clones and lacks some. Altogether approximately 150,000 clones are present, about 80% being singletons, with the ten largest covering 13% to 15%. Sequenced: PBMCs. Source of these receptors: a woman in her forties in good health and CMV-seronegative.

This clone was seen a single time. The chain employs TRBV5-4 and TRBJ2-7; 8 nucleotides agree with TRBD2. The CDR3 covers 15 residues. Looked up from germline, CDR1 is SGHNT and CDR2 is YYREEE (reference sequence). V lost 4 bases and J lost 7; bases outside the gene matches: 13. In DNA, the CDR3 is TGTGCCAGCAGCGACACTAGCGGATTTTGGGGGGAGCAGTACTTC. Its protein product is CASSDTSGFWGEQYF.

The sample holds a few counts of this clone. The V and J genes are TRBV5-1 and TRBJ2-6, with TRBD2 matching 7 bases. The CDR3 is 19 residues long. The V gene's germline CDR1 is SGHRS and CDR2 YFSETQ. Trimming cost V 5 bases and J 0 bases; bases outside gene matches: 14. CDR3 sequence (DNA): TGCGCCAGCAGTCGGGACTATCTCGCGTCGGCCTCTGGGGCCAACGTCCTGACTTTC. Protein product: CASSRDYLASASGANVLTF.

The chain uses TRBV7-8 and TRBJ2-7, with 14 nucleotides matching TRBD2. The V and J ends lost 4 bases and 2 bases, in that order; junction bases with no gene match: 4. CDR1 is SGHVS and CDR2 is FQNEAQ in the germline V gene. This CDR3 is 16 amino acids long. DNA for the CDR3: TGTGCCAGCAGCTCGGGACTAGCGGGAGTACCCTACGAGCAGTACTTC. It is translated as CASSSGLAGVPYEQYF.

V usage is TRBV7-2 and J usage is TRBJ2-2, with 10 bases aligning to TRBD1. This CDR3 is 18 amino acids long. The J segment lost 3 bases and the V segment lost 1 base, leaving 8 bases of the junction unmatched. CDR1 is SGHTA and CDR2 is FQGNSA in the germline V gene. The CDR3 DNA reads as TGTGCCAGCAGCTTAGACCCCCCGGGACAGGGGTACACCGGGGAGCTGTTTTTT. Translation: CASSLDPPGQGYTGELFF.

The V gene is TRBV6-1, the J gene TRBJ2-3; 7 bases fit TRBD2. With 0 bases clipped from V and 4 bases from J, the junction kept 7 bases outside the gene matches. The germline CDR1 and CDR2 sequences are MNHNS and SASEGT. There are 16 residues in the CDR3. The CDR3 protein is CASSEARASGPDTQYF. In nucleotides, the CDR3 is TGTGCCAGCAGTGAAGCGAGGGCTAGCGGTCCAGATACGCAGTATTTT.

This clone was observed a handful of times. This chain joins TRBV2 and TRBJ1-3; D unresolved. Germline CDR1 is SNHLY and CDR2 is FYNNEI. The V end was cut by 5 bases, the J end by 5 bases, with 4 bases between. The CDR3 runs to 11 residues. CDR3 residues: CASSPRNTIYF. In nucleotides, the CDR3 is TGTGCCAGCAGTCCTCGAAACACCATATATTTT.

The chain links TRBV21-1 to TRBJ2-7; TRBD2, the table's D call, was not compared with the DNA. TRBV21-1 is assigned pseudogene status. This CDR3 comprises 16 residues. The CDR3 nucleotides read TGTGCCAGCAGCAACCTTAGCGGGCCCATTTCCTACGAGCAGTACTTC. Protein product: CASSNLSGPISYEQYF.

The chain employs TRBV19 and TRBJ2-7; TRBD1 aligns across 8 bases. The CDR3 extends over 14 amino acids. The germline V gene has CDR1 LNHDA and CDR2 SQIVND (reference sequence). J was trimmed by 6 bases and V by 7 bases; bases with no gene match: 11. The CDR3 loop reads CASTRTGRIGEQYF. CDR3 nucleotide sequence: TGTGCCAGTACCCGGACAGGGAGGATCGGCGAGCAGTACTTC.

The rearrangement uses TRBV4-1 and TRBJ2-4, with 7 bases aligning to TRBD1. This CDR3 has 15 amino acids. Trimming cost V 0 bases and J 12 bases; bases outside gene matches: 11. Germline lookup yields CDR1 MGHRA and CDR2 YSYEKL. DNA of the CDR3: TGCGCCAGCAGCCAAGATCGCCAGGGGGAGTACAGTCAGTACTTC. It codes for CASSQDRQGEYSQYF.

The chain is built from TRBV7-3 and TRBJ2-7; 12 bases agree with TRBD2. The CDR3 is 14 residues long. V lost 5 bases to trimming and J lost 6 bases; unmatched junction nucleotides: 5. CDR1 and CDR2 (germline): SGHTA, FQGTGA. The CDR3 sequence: CASSRLAGAGEQYF. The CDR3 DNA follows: TGTGCCAGCAGCCGACTAGCGGGAGCGGGCGAGCAGTACTTC.

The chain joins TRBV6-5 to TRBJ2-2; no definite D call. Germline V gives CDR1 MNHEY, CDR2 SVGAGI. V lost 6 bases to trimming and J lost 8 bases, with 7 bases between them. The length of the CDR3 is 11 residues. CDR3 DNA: TGTGCCAGCAGCAACCGGGGGGAGCTGTTTTTT. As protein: CASSNRGELFF.

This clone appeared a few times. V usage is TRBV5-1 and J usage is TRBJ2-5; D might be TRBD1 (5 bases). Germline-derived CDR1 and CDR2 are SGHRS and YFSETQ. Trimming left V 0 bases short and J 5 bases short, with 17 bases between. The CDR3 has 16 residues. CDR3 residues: CASSLAPSQGRETQYF. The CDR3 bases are TGCGCCAGCAGCTTGGCCCCTTCGCAGGGAAGGGAGACCCAGTACTTC.

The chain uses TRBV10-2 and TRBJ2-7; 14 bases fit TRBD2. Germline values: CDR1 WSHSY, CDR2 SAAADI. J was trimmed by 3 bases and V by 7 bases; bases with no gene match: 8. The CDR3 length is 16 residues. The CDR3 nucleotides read TGCGCCAGCACTACAGGACTAGCGGGAGGCATCTACGAGCAGTACTTC. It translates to CASTTGLAGGIYEQYF.

CDR3 sequence: CASSLRGYSYEQYF. CDR3 nucleotide sequence: TGTGCCAGCAGCTTAAGGGGGTACTCCTACGAGCAGTACTTC. V and J are TRBV11-2 and TRBJ2-7, with D maybe TRBD1 (6 bases). The CDR3 runs 14 residues. Looked up from germline, CDR1 is SGHAT and CDR2 is FQNNGV. The V gene lost 2 bases and the J gene lost 0 bases, with 8 bases spanning the gap.

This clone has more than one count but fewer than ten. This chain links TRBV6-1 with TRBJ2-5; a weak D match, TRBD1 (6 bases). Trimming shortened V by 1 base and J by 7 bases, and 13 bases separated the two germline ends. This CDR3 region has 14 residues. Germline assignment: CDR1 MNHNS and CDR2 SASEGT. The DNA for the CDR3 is TGTGCCAGCAGTGAAGTTCAGGGGCCCTGGACCCAGTACTTC. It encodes CASSEVQGPWTQYF.

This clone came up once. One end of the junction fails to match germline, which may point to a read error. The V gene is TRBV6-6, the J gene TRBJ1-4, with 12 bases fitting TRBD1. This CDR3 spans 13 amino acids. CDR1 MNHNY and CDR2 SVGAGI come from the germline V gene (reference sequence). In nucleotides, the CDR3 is TGTGCCAGCAGCCCAGGGACAGGGGGCGCTCCGTCCTTT. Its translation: CASSPGTGGAPSF.

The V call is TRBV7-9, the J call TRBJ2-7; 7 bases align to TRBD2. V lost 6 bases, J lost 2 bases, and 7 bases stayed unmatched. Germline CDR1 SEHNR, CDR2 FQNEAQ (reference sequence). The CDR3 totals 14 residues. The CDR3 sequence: CASRSVGGTYEQYF. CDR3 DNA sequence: TGTGCCAGCAGAAGTGTGGGGGGGACCTACGAGCAGTACTTC.

This chain's CDR3 is CASSDSRGGGANVLTF. DNA for the CDR3: TGTGCCAGCAGTGACTCCCGGGGGGGTGGGGCCAACGTCCTGACTTTC. The chain has TRBV2 and TRBJ2-6, with 8 positions matching TRBD2. Germline lookup yields CDR1 SNHLY and CDR2 FYNNEI. The CDR3 length is 16 residues. V gave up 3 bases and J gave up 3 bases; unmatched junction bases: 4.

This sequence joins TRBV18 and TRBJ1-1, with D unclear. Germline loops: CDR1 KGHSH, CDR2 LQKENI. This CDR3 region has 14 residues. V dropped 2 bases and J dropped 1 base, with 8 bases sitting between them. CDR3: CASSPSEGNTEAFF. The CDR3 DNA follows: TGTGCCAGCTCACCATCGGAGGGGAACACTGAAGCTTTCTTT.

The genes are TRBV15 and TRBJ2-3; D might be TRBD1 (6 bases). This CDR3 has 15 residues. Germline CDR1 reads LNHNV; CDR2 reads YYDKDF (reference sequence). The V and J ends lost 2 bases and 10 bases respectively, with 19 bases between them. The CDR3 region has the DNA TGTGCCACCAGCAGAAGCACAGGGTCTCCTCACGCGCAGTATTTT. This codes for CATSRSTGSPHAQYF.

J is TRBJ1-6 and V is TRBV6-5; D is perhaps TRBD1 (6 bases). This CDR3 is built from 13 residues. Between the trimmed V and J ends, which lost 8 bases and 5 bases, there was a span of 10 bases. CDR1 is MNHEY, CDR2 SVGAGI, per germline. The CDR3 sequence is CASSSGDNSPLHF. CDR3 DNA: TGTGCCAGCTCGTCAGGGGATAATTCACCCCTCCACTTT.

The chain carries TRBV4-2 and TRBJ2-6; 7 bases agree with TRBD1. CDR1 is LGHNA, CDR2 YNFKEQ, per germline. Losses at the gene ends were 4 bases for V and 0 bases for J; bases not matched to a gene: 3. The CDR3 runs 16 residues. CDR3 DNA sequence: TGTGCCAGCAGCCGGGACAGCCGCTCTGGGGCCAACGTCCTGACTTTC. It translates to CASSRDSRSGANVLTF.